This T cell receptor (beta chain) appears in the sequencing data of a study of T-cell reconstitution after alpha-beta-depleted transplantation in children. This clonotype was observed at least ten times. Trimming took 6 bases from V and 3 from J; bases not matched to a gene: 4. Germline values: CDR1 SQVTM, CDR2 ANQGSEA. This CDR3 spans 13 amino acids. Preparation of the TCRbeta library involved a method that used unique molecular identifiers. One entry per CDR3 protein results from TCRdb running MiXCR on the PCR reads. The sample lists around 680,000 distinct CDR3 sequences, 16% occurring once. This TCR was sampled from a human donor who donated a stem cell graft to a child with acute myeloid leukemia. V is TRBV29-1 and J is TRBJ2-3; 9 bases align to TRBD1. The sample in question was PBMCs from the stem cell graft donor, obtained from the stem cell graft. In DNA, the CDR3 is TGCAGCGTCTCGGGACAGGGTACAGATACGCAGTATTTT. Its translation: CSVSGQGTDTQYF.